This TCR beta chain comes out of a study of CD8+ T cells in alopecia areata. Treatment: oral pan-JAK inhibitor, 5-10 mg twice daily. Reverse transcribed after extraction, RNA yielded cDNA as the sequencing template. Only in-frame clones appear in the TCRdb table, and some are missing; sequencing was by immunoSEQ multiplex PCR. The data contain 200,000 or so clones, more than 45% of them singletons. This CDR3 region has 15 residues. The germline gives CDR1 SGDLS, CDR2 YYNGEE. V dropped 0 bases and J dropped 6 bases, with 12 bases sitting between them. The clonotype was recovered from a human donor with alopecia areata. The starting material was CD4+ T cells sorted from blood, obtained at week 24, from a patient treated with tofacitinib. This chain links TRBV9 with TRBJ1-4, with D possibly TRBD1 on 5 matching bases. As DNA, the CDR3 is TGTGCCAGCAGCGTAGCTGCGGGGGTGGATGAAAAACTGTTTTTT. Translated: CASSVAAGVDEKLFF.